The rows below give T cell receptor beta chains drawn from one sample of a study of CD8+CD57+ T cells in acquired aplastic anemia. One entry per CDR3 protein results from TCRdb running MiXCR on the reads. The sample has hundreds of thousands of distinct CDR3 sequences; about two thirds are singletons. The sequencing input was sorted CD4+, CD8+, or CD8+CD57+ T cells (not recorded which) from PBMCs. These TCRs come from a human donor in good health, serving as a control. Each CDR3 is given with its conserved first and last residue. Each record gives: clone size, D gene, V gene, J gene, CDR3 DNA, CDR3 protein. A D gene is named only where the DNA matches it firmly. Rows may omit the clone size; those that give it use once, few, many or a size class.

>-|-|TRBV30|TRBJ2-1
TGTGCCTGGAGTGTAGACAGTCGCTCTGTGCAGTTCTTC
CAWSVDSRSVQFF
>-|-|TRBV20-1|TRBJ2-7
TGCAGTGCTAACACCCCGGGACCCCGGGACGAGCAGTACTTC
CSANTPGPRDEQYF
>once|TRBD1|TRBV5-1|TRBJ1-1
TGCGCCAGCAGCCAGGGGGGGACAGCCACTGAAGCTTTCTTT
CASSQGGTATEAFF
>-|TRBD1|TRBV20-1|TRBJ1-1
TGCAGTGCCAGACAGGGGGGTGAAAAACGAGCTTTCTTT
CSARQGGEKRAFF
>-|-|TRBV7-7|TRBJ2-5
TGTGCCAGCAGCAGAGTTCGCGTAAACAGGCAGACCCAGTACTTC
CASSRVRVNRQTQYF
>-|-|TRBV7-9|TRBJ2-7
TGTGCCAGCAGCTTAGTGGGGGGTAAAGGCTACGGGCAGTACTTC
CASSLVGGKGYGQYF
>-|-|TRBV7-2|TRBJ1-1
TGTGCCAGCAGCTTAATTGGAAGAGCTTTCTTT
CASSLIGRAFF
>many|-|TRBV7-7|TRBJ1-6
TGTGCTAGCAGCTTGAGATATAATTCACCCCTCCACTTT
CASSLRYNSPLHF
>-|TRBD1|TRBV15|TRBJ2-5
TGTGCCACCAGCAGATCGCGGGACAGGCGCGCGACCCAGTACTTC
CATSRSRDRRATQYF
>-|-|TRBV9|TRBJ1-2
TGTGCCAGCAGTGAATATATGGGGGAGAGTGCCTACACCTTC
CASSEYMGESAYTF
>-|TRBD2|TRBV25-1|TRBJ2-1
TGTGCCAGCAGTGAAAGCGGGAGTTACAATGAGCAGTTCTTC
CASSESGSYNEQFF
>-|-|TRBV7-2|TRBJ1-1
TGTGCCAGCAGCCCTACAGGCCCCATGAACACTGAAGCTTTCTTT
CASSPTGPMNTEAFF
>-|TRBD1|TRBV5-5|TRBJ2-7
TGTGCCAGCAGTCTGGGGGACAGTAGAGAGCAGTACTTC
CASSLGDSREQYF
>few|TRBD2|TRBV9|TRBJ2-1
TGTGCCAGCCGGGGGGAGTACAATGAGCAGTTCTTC
CASRGEYNEQFF
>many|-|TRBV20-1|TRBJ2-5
TGCAGTGCTAGTAGCACGAACCAAGAGACCCAGTACTTC
CSASSTNQETQYF
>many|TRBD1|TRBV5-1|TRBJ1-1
TGCGCCAGCAGCTTGGGGCAGGGGGCGGAAGCTTTCTTT
CASSLGQGAEAFF
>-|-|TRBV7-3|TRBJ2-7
TGTGCCAGCAGCCAAAGGACAGAGTTATACTACGAGCAGTACTTC
CASSQRTELYYEQYF
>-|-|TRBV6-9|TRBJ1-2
TGTGCCAGCAGTGAATCGGGGCTCTCTAACTATGGCTACACCTTC
CASSESGLSNYGYTF
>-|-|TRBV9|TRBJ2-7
TGTGCCAGCAGCGTCAATGGTGACTATGGCGAGACCTACTTC
CASSVNGDYGETYF
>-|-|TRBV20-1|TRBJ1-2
TGCAGTGCTAGAGTCAGGCTAGCGGGGTATGGCTACACCTTC
CSARVRLAGYGYTF
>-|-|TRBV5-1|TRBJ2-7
TGCGCCAGCAGCTCCCACACGGAACTGTACTACGAGCAGTACTTC
CASSSHTELYYEQYF
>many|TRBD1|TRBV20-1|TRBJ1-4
TGCAGTGCAGACAGGGGGGATGAAAAACTGTTTTTT
CSADRGDEKLFF
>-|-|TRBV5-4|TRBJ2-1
TGTGCCAGCAGCCTATCAGACAGTTACAATGAGCAGTTCTTC
CASSLSDSYNEQFF
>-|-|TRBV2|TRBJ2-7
TGTGCCAGCAGTGTCTACCCCCTCGAGCAGTACTTC
CASSVYPLEQYF
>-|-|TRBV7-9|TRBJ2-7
TGTGCCAGCAGCCCACATTACGAGCAGTACTTC
CASSPHYEQYF
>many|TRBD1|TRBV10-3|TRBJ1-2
TGTGCCATCAGTGAGTCGTTGGGAACCGGGACAGGGATCGGCTACACCTTC
CAISESLGTGTGIGYTF
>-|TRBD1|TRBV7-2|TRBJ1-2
TGTGCCAGCAGCTCAGGGACAGACTATGCCTACACCTTC
CASSSGTDYAYTF
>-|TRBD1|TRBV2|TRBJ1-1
TGTGCCAGCAGCAGTTCGCAGGGGGACACTGAAGCTTTCTTT
CASSSSQGDTEAFF
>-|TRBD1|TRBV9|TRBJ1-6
TGTGCCAGCAGTTTGGACAGGGCAGTCACACCTCCACACTTT
CASSLDRAVTPPHF
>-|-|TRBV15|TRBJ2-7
TGTGCCACCAGCTTAGCCAGAAGGGGACGCGACGAGCAGTACTTC
CATSLARRGRDEQYF
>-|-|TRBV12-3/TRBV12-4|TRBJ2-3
TGTGCCAGCAGCCTACGGGGGGGGACAGATACGCAGTTTTTT
CASSLRGGTDTQFF
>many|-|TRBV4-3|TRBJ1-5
TGCGCCAGCAGCCAAGATGGCAGCAATCAGCCCCAGCATTTT
CASSQDGSNQPQHF
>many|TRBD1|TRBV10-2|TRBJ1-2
TGCGCCAGCAGTGAGTCGACAGGGCTGGAAGGCTACACCTTC
CASSESTGLEGYTF
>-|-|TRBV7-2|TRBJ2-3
TGTGCCAGCAGCTTTGGAGGTGGGGGGCCCACAACAGGTACGCAGTATTTT
CASSFGGGGPTTGTQYF
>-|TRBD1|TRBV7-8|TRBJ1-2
TGTGCCAGCAGCCTCGGCTCAGGGGGGAAGTATGGCTACACCTTC
CASSLGSGGKYGYTF
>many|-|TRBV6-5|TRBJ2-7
TGTGCCAGCAGTTCGGGGCCGACCTACGAGCAGTACTTC
CASSSGPTYEQYF
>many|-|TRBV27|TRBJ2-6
TGTGCCAGCCGATCGTCTGGGGCCAACGTCCTGACTTTC
CASRSSGANVLTF
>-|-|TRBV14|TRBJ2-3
TGTGCCAGCAGCACGACAGCGGCCATAGATACGCAGTATTTT
CASSTTAAIDTQYF
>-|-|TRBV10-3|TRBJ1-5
TGTGCCAGCAGTGTGAACAGGGAAAGCAATCAGCCCCAGCATTTT
CASSVNRESNQPQHF
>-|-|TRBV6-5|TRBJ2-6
TGTGCCAGCGGGAAAGGGGGCTCTGGGGCCAACGTCCTGACTTTC
CASGKGGSGANVLTF
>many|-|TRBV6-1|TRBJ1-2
TGTGCCAGCAGTGAACGAGTCCATGGCTACACCTTC
CASSERVHGYTF
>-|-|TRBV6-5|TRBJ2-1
TGTGCCAGTAGTCGTCAGGGACAATACTCCTACAATGAGCAGTTCTTC
CASSRQGQYSYNEQFF
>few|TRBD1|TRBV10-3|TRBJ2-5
TGTGCCATCAGCGTCCGAGACAGGGTAGAGACCCAGTACTTC
CAISVRDRVETQYF
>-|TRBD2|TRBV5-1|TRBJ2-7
TGCGCCAGCAGCTTGGTTCTAGCGGGGGGAGGGGATGAGCAGTACTTC
CASSLVLAGGGDEQYF
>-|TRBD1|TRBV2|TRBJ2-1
TGTGCCAGGGGGACAGGGAGCGGCAATGAGCAGTTCTTC
CARGTGSGNEQFF
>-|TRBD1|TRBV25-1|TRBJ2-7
TGTGCCAGCAGCTTACCCCGGGACAGAGCCTCCTACGAGCAGTACTTC
CASSLPRDRASYEQYF
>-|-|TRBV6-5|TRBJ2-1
TGTGCCAGCAGCCGGACGGTACCAGGCTCCTACAATGAGCAGTTCTTC
CASSRTVPGSYNEQFF
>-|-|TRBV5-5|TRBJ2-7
TGTGCCAGCAGCATCGGGACTACAGGGGGCTACGAGCAGTACTTC
CASSIGTTGGYEQYF
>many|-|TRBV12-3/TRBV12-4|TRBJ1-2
TGTGCCAGCACTACGGGGGGGCAGAGATATGGCTACACCTTC
CASTTGGQRYGYTF
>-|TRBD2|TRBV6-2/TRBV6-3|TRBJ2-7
TGTGCCAGCAGCGTTAGCGGGGACGGTGGGCAGTACTTC
CASSVSGDGGQYF
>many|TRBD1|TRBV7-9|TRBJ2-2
TGTGCCAGCAGCGAGGGACAGGGGGTCTTCGGGGAGCTGTTTTTT
CASSEGQGVFGELFF
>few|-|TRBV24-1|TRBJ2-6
TGTGCCACCAGGGACTCCTCTGGGGCCAACGTCCTGACTTTC
CATRDSSGANVLTF
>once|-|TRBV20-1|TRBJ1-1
TGCAGTGCTAGCCTCACGAATGAAGCTTTCTTT
CSASLTNEAFF
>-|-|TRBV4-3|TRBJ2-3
TGCGCCAGCAGCCAAGCGGGGGTCGGAGATACGCAGTATTTT
CASSQAGVGDTQYF